The T cell receptor (beta chain) described here comes from a study of vaccination and CD4 T cells after COVID-19. Specified treatment: roughly 10-day PBMC culture with coronavirus spike peptide pools or control peptides (ViraFEST assay). As regards this clonotype: The antigen is undetermined.

V shed 3 bases and J 11 bases; nucleotides not matched to a gene: 13. The length of the CDR3 is 14 residues. Looked up from germline, CDR1 is DFQATT and CDR2 is SNEGSKA (reference sequence). An Oncomine TCR Beta short-read assay was used to sequence the DNA from cultured CD4+ T cells. TCRdb re-called the PCR reads through MiXCR, storing one row per CDR3 protein. This table has fewer than 15,000 distinct CDR3 sequences, over 60% appearing once. The chain is built from TRBV20-1 and TRBJ2-3; TRBD2 aligns across 8 bases. Sequenced input: CD4+ T cells from blood, cultured in vitro. The TCR originated in a human donor who had recovered from COVID-19. Written as DNA, the CDR3 is TGCAGTGCTAGCGGGAGGGCGAGACAGATAGGGCAGTATTTT. Residues: CSASGRARQIGQYF.